Given below is one T cell receptor (beta chain) in context. The sample originates from a study of low-dose radiotherapy and immunotherapy resistance in tumors. Alpha and beta chains were covered, as first-strand cDNA relied on TRAV- and TRBV-specific primers. Over roughly 19 PCR cycles, TCRs were amplified from a constant-region primer and V-primer adapter. In TCRdb, the reads were re-called with MiXCR into one record per CDR3 protein. The table records 70,000 to 95,000 distinct CDR3 sequences, 15% to 20% of them present only once. Stated time point: before trial treatment. The material was PBMCs, obtained before treatment. The clonotype comes from a male donor with prostate cancer.

The CDR3 DNA reads as TGCAGTGCTCGTGGACGAGCCTCCTACGAGCAGTACTTC. Translated, it gives CSARGRASYEQYF. This chain uses TRBV20-1 with TRBJ2-7; D not resolved. The CDR3 length is 13 residues. The V gene's germline CDR1 is DFQATT and CDR2 SNEGSKA (reference sequence). Deletions cut 5 bases from V and 0 bases from J, with 11 bases between.